This T cell receptor (beta chain) originates from a study of cytomegalovirus exposure and HLA in healthy donors. Overall study results and limits: Most TCR sequences were seen very rarely across donors, but some public TCRs occurred in many. In a later analysis, first-cohort TCR clusters were found to tend to co-occur in the 100 to 150 validation repertoires. Researchers counted 150 to 200 TCR beta chains as cytomegalovirus-associated. It was reported that the classifier diagnosed cytomegalovirus status with high specificity and sensitivity in both the original and validation cohorts.

A note on this clone: Its matching antigen is unknown.

This table comes from immunoSEQ multiplex PCR, and its TCRdb copy is limited to in-frame clones, with some not included. The data contain 100,000 or so clones, roughly 94% of them singletons. Sequenced material: PBMCs. This TCR derives from a young woman in good health and CMV-seronegative.

The CDR3 nucleotides read TGTGCCATCATGAATCAGCGGGGCTCCTACGAGCAGTACTTC. This gives the protein CAIMNQRGSYEQYF. The V gene is TRBV6-1, the J gene TRBJ2-7; 7 nucleotides match TRBD2. The CDR3 length is 14 residues. The junction had 9 bases not matched to a gene; V was cut back by 10 bases and J by 0 bases. From germline, CDR1 is MNHNS and CDR2 SASEGT.